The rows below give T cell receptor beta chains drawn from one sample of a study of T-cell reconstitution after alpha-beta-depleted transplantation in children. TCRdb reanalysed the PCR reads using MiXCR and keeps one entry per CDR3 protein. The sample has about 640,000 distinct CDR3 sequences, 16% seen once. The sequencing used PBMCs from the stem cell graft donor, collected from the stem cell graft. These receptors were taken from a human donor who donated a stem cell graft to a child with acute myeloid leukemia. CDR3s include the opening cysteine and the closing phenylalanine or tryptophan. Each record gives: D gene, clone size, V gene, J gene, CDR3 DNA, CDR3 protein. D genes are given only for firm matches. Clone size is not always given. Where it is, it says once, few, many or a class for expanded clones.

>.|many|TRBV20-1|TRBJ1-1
TGCAGTGCTAAAAGGTCGAACACTGAAGCTTTCTTT
CSAKRSNTEAFF
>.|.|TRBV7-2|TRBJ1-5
TGTGCCAGCACCCGTCGAGGGGAGAGTCAGCCCCAGCATTTT
CASTRRGESQPQHF
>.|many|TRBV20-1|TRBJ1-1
TGCAGTGCTCCCGCCGGGAGTGAAGCTTTCTTT
CSAPAGSEAFF
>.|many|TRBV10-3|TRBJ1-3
TGTGCCATCAGTAAAATAGACGTGAACACTGGAAACACCATATATTTT
CAISKIDVNTGNTIYF
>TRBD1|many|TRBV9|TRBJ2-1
TGTGCCAGCAGCGTAGGGACAGGGGGCTTCAATGAGCAGTTCTTC
CASSVGTGGFNEQFF
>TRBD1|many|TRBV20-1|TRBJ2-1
TGCAGTGCTAGCCCAGGGGGCTCCTACAATGAGCAGTTCTTC
CSASPGGSYNEQFF
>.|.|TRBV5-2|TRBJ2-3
TGTGAGAGCTGCCTGCGCGGGGAGGGCACAGATACGCAGTATTTT
CESCLRGEGTDTQYF
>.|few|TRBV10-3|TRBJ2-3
TGTGCCATCAGGGAAAACGCGTTCGTGGCCTCATCCGCGGCAGATACGCAGTATTTT
CAIRENAFVASSAADTQYF
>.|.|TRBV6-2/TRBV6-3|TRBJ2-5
TGTGCCAGCAGTCTGGACGCGGGGAGGGAGACCCAGTACTTC
CASSLDAGRETQYF
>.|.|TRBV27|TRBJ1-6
TGTGCCAGCAGTTGGAACAATTCACCCCTCCACTTT
CASSWNNSPLHF
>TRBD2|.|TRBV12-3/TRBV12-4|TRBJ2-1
TGTGCCAGCAGTAACCCCCTATGGACTAGCGGGAGATACAATGAGCAGTTCTTC
CASSNPLWTSGRYNEQFF
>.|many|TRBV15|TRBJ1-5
TGTGCCACCAACCGGGCGGGGGCCAATCAGCCCCAGCATTTT
CATNRAGANQPQHF
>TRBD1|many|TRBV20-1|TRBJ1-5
TGCAGTGCGGGGGACAGGTCTCAGCCCCAGCATTTT
CSAGDRSQPQHF
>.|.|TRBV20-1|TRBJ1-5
TGCAGTGCTAGCCCAGGGAGTCATAGCAATCAGCCCCAGCATTTT
CSASPGSHSNQPQHF
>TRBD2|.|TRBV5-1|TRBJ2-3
TGCGCCAGCACCTTTAGCGGGGACACAGATACGCAGTATTTT
CASTFSGDTDTQYF
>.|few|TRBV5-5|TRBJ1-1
TGTGCCAGCAGCTTGGCGGCCCCTCCTGAAGCTTTCTTT
CASSLAAPPEAFF
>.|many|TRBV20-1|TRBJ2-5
TGCAGTGCCCTTGGGGCAGTTCGGGAGACCCAGTACTTC
CSALGAVRETQYF
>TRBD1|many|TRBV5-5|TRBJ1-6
TGTGCCAGCAGCTTTACAGGGGAGGATTCACCCCTCCACTTT
CASSFTGEDSPLHF
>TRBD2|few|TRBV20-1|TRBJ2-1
TGCAGTGCTAGTGGGCTAGCGGGGGGGCCCTCCTACAATGAGCAGTTCTTC
CSASGLAGGPSYNEQFF
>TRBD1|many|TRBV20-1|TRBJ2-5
TGCAGTGCGAGGACAGGGGTAGTAGAGACCCAGTACTTC
CSARTGVVETQYF
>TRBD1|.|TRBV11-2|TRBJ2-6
TGTGCCAGCAGCTTAGTCGGACAGGTGCTCTCTGGGGCCAACGTCCTGACTTTC
CASSLVGQVLSGANVLTF
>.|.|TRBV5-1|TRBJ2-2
TGCGCCAGCAGCTTGGCTTCCAACACCGGGGAGCTGTTTTTT
CASSLASNTGELFF